These T cell receptor beta chains were read from a single sample in a study of blood T cell repertoires in COVID-19. Only in-frame clones appear in the TCRdb table, and some are missing; sequencing was by immunoSEQ multiplex PCR. The data hold about 28,000 clones, with about 80% observed a single time. The specimen sequenced was peripheral blood. These receptors all come from a man between 65 and 85 years old with acute or convalescent COVID-19. CDR3s include the opening cysteine and the closing phenylalanine or tryptophan. Each record gives: V gene, D gene, clone size, J gene, CDR3 DNA, CDR3 protein. A D gene is named only where the DNA matches it firmly. Size is stated for part of the rows, as once, few or many counts, or as a class when the clone is expanded.

V: TRBV19
D: TRBD1
size: .
J: TRBJ1-2
DNA: TGTGCCAGTAGTACCCCGGACAGGGGCGGCGGCTACACCTTC
CDR3: CASSTPDRGGGYTF

V: TRBV28
D: TRBD1
size: medium-sized
J: TRBJ2-3
DNA: TGTGCCAGCAGTATCCCGGGACAGGGGACCAACACAGATACGCAGTATTTT
CDR3: CASSIPGQGTNTDTQYF

V: TRBV19
D: TRBD1
size: .
J: TRBJ2-7
DNA: TGTGCCAGTCGCAATGGGGCAGGGGGCTTATACGAGCAGTACTTC
CDR3: CASRNGAGGLYEQYF

V: TRBV7-9
D: .
size: .
J: TRBJ2-7
DNA: TGTGCCAGCAGCTTAGTCTCCCCTCCCTACGAGCAGTACTTC
CDR3: CASSLVSPPYEQYF

V: TRBV19
D: .
size: .
J: TRBJ1-2
DNA: TGTGCCAGTAGTATATCGCGACAGACGAACTATGGCTACACCTTC
CDR3: CASSISRQTNYGYTF

V: TRBV5-1
D: .
size: .
J: TRBJ2-7
DNA: TGCGCCAGCAGCTCTTCCCCGAGCACTTACGAGCAGTACTTC
CDR3: CASSSSPSTYEQYF

V: TRBV6-2/TRBV6-3
D: .
size: few
J: TRBJ2-1
DNA: TGTGCCAGCAGTTACCCTACACTAGTCAATGAGCAGTTCTTC
CDR3: CASSYPTLVNEQFF

V: TRBV2
D: TRBD1
size: few
J: TRBJ2-7
DNA: TGTGCCAGCAGTGAAGGAAGGGGGACAGGGTCTTCATGGGAGCAGTACTTC
CDR3: CASSEGRGTGSSWEQYF

V: TRBV5-1
D: .
size: .
J: TRBJ2-3
DNA: TGCGCCAGCAGCTATATCGGGTCCAGCCAGGATACGCAGTATTTT
CDR3: CASSYIGSSQDTQYF

V: TRBV28
D: .
size: .
J: TRBJ1-1
DNA: TGTGCCAGCACCCTGGACGGGAAGAACACTGAAGCTTTCTTT
CDR3: CASTLDGKNTEAFF

V: TRBV11-2
D: TRBD2
size: .
J: TRBJ2-2
DNA: TGTGCCAGCAGCTCACTACTAGCGGGGAGAACCGGGGAGCTGTTTTTT
CDR3: CASSSLLAGRTGELFF

V: TRBV3-1/TRBV3-2
D: TRBD1
size: .
J: TRBJ1-2
DNA: TGTGCCAGCAGCCCAGGGACAGGGGGCTACACCTTC
CDR3: CASSPGTGGYTF

V: TRBV6-5
D: TRBD1
size: .
J: TRBJ1-5
DNA: TGTGCCAGCAGTTACTCACAGGGGGAACAGCCCCAGCATTTT
CDR3: CASSYSQGEQPQHF

V: TRBV6-2/TRBV6-3
D: .
size: .
J: TRBJ1-3
DNA: TGTGCCAGCAGTTACTCCTTCAGTACAGAAGACTCTGGAAACACCATATATTTT
CDR3: CASSYSFSTEDSGNTIYF

V: TRBV9
D: .
size: .
J: TRBJ2-5
DNA: TGTGCCAGCAGCGTATCAGATGAAGAGACCCAGTACTTC
CDR3: CASSVSDEETQYF

V: TRBV6-6
D: .
size: .
J: TRBJ1-4
DNA: TGTGCCAGCAGGAGAGAGGAAGGCGAAAAACTGTTTTTT
CDR3: CASRREEGEKLFF

V: TRBV6-2/TRBV6-3
D: .
size: .
J: TRBJ2-5
DNA: TGTGCCAGCAGTATTTGGGGGGAAGAGACCCAGTACTTC
CDR3: CASSIWGEETQYF

V: TRBV20-1
D: .
size: .
J: TRBJ2-4
DNA: TGCAGTGCTAGGGGGCCGGCCATTCAGTACTTC
CDR3: CSARGPAIQYF

V: TRBV29-1
D: .
size: .
J: TRBJ1-5
DNA: TGCAGCGCTGCGACAGGTCCGGGGCAGCCCCAGCATTTT
CDR3: CSAATGPGQPQHF

V: TRBV27
D: TRBD1
size: .
J: TRBJ2-7
DNA: TGTGCCAGCAGCGAAATATGGGACAGGGACGGCGAGCAGTACTTC
CDR3: CASSEIWDRDGEQYF

V: TRBV3-1/TRBV3-2
D: .
size: few
J: TRBJ1-1
DNA: TGTGCCAGCAGCCCCCCCTTGAACACTGAAGCTTTCTTT
CDR3: CASSPPLNTEAFF

V: TRBV27
D: TRBD1
size: .
J: TRBJ2-7
DNA: TGTGCCAGCAGACGGACAGGGGTGGACGAGCAGTACTTC
CDR3: CASRRTGVDEQYF

V: TRBV12-2
D: .
size: .
J: TRBJ2-2
DNA: .
CDR3: CASRLPGGWGHGTGELFF

V: TRBV7-2
D: TRBD2
size: .
J: TRBJ2-7
DNA: TGTGCCAGCAGCCGGACTAGTAGCTCCTACGAGCAGTACTTC
CDR3: CASSRTSSSYEQYF

V: TRBV18
D: TRBD2
size: .
J: TRBJ2-2
DNA: TGTGCCAGCTCACCACCGTGGCTAGCGGAAAACACCGGGGAGCTGTTTTTT
CDR3: CASSPPWLAENTGELFF

V: TRBV4-2
D: TRBD1
size: .
J: TRBJ2-7
DNA: TGTGCCAGCAGCCAAGAACTCCTCGCAGGGGGTACCTACGAGCAGTACTTC
CDR3: CASSQELLAGGTYEQYF

V: TRBV5-8
D: .
size: .
J: TRBJ1-2
DNA: TGTGCCAGCAGCGCAGGGGTGGCAAACTATGGCTACACCTTC
CDR3: CASSAGVANYGYTF